This TCR beta chain was found in a study of neurological immune-mediated disorders (dated by TCRdb to between 2017 and 2020). With respect to the entire study: Among the roughly 34 multiple sclerosis patients, relapsing-remitting MS was present in approximately 31 and secondary progressive MS was present in 3. Peripheral blood TCR-beta repertoires from patients with HTLV-I-associated myelopathy (HAM/TSP), patients with multiple sclerosis, and healthy controls were compared in the study using UMI-based sequencing. Alongside PBMC samples, the set of about 100 TCR-beta libraries contained longitudinal samples, technical triplicates, and paired CD4+ and CD8+ T-cell subsets that had been sorted. The cohort included some 66 subjects: some 14 with HAM/TSP, about 35 with multiple sclerosis, and 20 or so healthy controls. What the study reported, not specific to this receptor: Across subjects, expanded clones never shared an identical CDR3 amino acid sequence, which suggests that the TCR-beta repertoires in every group were private. TCR clonal expansion was greatest in HAM/TSP patients and smallest in MS patients, who ranked below even healthy controls. Phylogenetic analysis grouped repertoires from 18 of 34 MS patients into a cluster of related CDR3 sequences, suggesting a possible repertoire-level signature. No association of the MS cluster with clinical or MRI features was observed, and the need for larger cohorts was stated by the authors.

The germline V gene (reference sequence) specifies DFQATT as CDR1 and SNEGSKA as CDR2. Taken from cysteine to phenylalanine, the CDR3 has 11 residues. Only the CDR3 DNA stays, 33 bases, in frame from base 1. V is reduced by 3 bases and J by 4 bases, leaving a spacing of 6 bases between them. Libraries from unsorted PBMCs were made from 2 million PBMCs kept in RNAlater at -80 degrees C until RNA extraction. Multiple sclerosis patients were enrolled in a US clinical protocol under which disease progression was evaluated by magnetic resonance imaging. PBMCs were separated from peripheral blood using Ficoll-Hypaque density gradient centrifugation and then cryopreserved in liquid nitrogen. This clonotype came up many times. What this receptor recognizes is not known. The record has no base qualities; no much larger clone is one base away. cDNA was synthesized by template-switch 5'RACE using a primer carrying a 10-nucleotide random unique molecular identifier by which each TCR transcript was tagged. Every sequencing run covered 15-18 subjects and yielded more than 160 million TCR-beta sequences. The RNeasy kit was used for extraction of total RNA. The KAPA Real-time Library Amplification kit was used to amplify TCR-beta VDJ regions with primers targeting the TCR constant region and the 5'RACE anchor. Sample indexes and Illumina adaptors were added in a first PCR, after which library yield was increased in a second PCR. After Ampure bead purification, the TCR product of roughly 650 bp was size-selected on a 2% E-gel SizeSelection system. Before pooling, library quality was checked on a Bioanalyzer, concentration was measured with Qubit, and libraries were quantified with the Kapa Library Quantification kit. An Illumina HiSeq 2500 was used to sequence the libraries paired-end at 2 x 150 bp. To increase sequence diversity, roughly 24-31% phiX was spiked into each library pool. On the authors' methods: Quality-filtered reads were processed with the UMI-based MiGEC pipeline, which removed over 85% of raw TCR sequences during error correction. VDJ genes were aligned to IMGT germline references, and each clonotype was defined by a unique CDR3 amino acid sequence together with V-J genes. Clonal expansion, Shannon diversity and CDR3 relatedness were evaluated with VDJtools (CalcPairwiseDistances, ClusterSamples), while phylogenetic trees were built in CLCbio workbench. Expanded clones were defined as having at least 8 unique UMIs, based on coefficient-of-variation modelling across technical triplicates. The public sequencing data were trimmed at Q25 with fastp and processed into clonotypes with MiXCR by TCRdb, which kept only in-frame beta chains. Each entry is one CDR3 protein sequence, shown with its most common DNA and genes. The V and J calls, along with clone size, are taken from TCRdb and not from the paper's own processing. The sample table records about 120,000 distinct CDR3 sequences; about 3.4% of these occur just once. The ten biggest clones cover roughly 1.3% of the sample.

This receptor was identified in a woman in her thirties with multiple sclerosis. What was sequenced was PBMCs. The V and J genes are TRBV20-1 and TRBJ2-5, with no confident D gene call. The CDR3 has the sequence CSASWGETQYF. The nucleotide sequence is TGCAGTGCTAGTTGGGGAGAGACCCAGTACTTC.